This entry concerns a single T cell receptor beta chain. Its target is not known. These data belong to a study of T cell responses to AZD1222 COVID-19 vaccine. General observations from the study: Sampled repertoires all dated from after the peak T cell response. Unmutated variant regions reportedly attract nearly half of all spike-specific TCRs. Spike-specific TCRs gained breadth and depth after people received two AZD1222 doses.

Data came from immunoSEQ multiplex PCR; TCRdb stores just in-frame clones and leaves some out. In the table there are roughly 150,000 clones, approximately 89% of which are singletons. Germline CDR1 reads MNHEY; CDR2 reads SMNVEV (reference sequence). The CDR3 is 14 residues long. Between the trimmed V and J ends, which lost 3 bases and 0 bases, there was a span of 8 bases. The sample in question was peripheral blood, obtained on day 0 of AZD1222 vaccination. The chain has TRBV27 and TRBJ1-2, with D uncertain. The clonotype comes from an adult in good health. CDR3 protein: CASSFGSPNYGYTF. The CDR3 DNA follows: TGTGCCAGCAGTTTCGGTAGCCCTAACTATGGCTACACCTTC.